The 21 T cell receptor beta chains listed next were all sequenced from one sample in a study of shared clonotypes between healthy human individuals. Clones were sequenced by immunoSEQ multiplex PCR, and TCRdb holds only the in-frame ones, with some missing. The sample records 1.4 million to 1.5 million clones, 96% being singletons. Sequencing was done on a sample of naive CD4+ T cells sorted from blood. Subset meaning: CD45RA+ positively selected. The receptor source for this set is a man aged 25 to 40 in good health.

The chain has TRBV4-3 and TRBJ1-2, with unresolved D. V dropped 1 base and J dropped 8 bases, with 14 bases sitting between them. This CDR3 contains 14 residues. Looked up from germline, CDR1 is LGHNA and CDR2 is YSLEER. The chain's CDR3 is CASSQVGSLGGYTF. As DNA, the CDR3 is TGCGCCAGCAGCCAAGTGGGCAGCTTGGGGGGCTACACCTTC.

This chain joins TRBV6-6 and TRBJ1-4, with D possibly TRBD1 on 5 matching bases. The CDR3 loop spans 15 amino acids. Germline V CDR1 and CDR2: MNHNY, SVGAGI (reference sequence). V was pared by 7 bases and J by 1 base, with 13 bases between. CDR3 sequence (DNA): TGTGCCAGCACCCATCGAGGGGTAACTAATGAAAAACTGTTTTTT. Translating gives CASTHRGVTNEKLFF.

The chain recombines TRBV7-9 with TRBJ1-3; perhaps TRBD1 as D (5 bases). This CDR3 is 14 amino acids long. CDR1 and CDR2 from the germline V gene are SEHNR and FQNEAQ (reference sequence). V was pared by 4 bases and J by 7 bases, with 14 bases between. The CDR3 coding sequence is TGTGCCAGCAGCTCCGAGGGACTCGCGAACACCATATATTTT. Protein sequence: CASSSEGLANTIYF.

The chain couples TRBV2 to TRBJ2-1; 11 positions agree with TRBD2. The V and J ends lost 6 bases and 3 bases, in that order; junction bases with no gene match: 4. This CDR3 is built from 15 residues. Germline V lookup: CDR1 SNHLY, CDR2 FYNNEI. The CDR3 reads CASSGLAGIYNEQFF. The CDR3, as DNA: TGTGCCAGCAGCGGACTAGCGGGTATCTACAATGAGCAGTTCTTC.

The count of this clone is one. The V call is TRBV29-1, the J call TRBJ2-2; TRBD1 might be the D (5 bases). Germline-derived CDR1 and CDR2 are SQVTM and ANQGSEA. V was trimmed by 6 bases and J by 7 bases, leaving 9 bases between them. This CDR3 has 11 amino acids. The CDR3 loop is CSVPGNGELFF. The CDR3 DNA sequence: TGCAGCGTACCAGGGAACGGGGAGCTGTTTTTT.

This chain uses TRBV5-4 with TRBJ2-1, with a weak D call TRBD2 (6 bases). This CDR3 spans 16 amino acids. V gave up 4 bases and J gave up 0 bases, with 14 bases separating them. The germline V gene encodes CDR1 SGHNT and CDR2 YYREEE (reference sequence). CDR3 bases: TGTGCCAGCAGCCCCTCAAGGGGACTCTCCTACAATGAGCAGTTCTTC. Protein: CASSPSRGLSYNEQFF.

The rearrangement joins TRBV19 to TRBJ1-5, with a tentative D call TRBD1 (6 bases). Looked up from germline, CDR1 is LNHDA and CDR2 is SQIVND (reference sequence). Trimming removed 3 bases at V and 5 bases at J, with 17 bases between. The CDR3 totals 16 residues. For the CDR3, the DNA is TGTGCCAGTAGTATTCTTCAGGGGTTAGGGGATCAGCCCCAGCATTTT. Translation gives CASSILQGLGDQPQHF.

V is TRBV5-5 and J is TRBJ2-7; 9 bases are shared with TRBD1. V trimming: 0 bases; J trimming: 2 bases; junction bases outside the gene matches: 6. Germline-derived CDR1 and CDR2 are SGHKS and YYEKEE (reference sequence). The CDR3 length is 16 residues. Here the CDR3 DNA reads TGTGCCAGCAGCTTGGGGGGACAGGGAGGGACCTACGAGCAGTACTTC. The encoded protein is CASSLGGQGGTYEQYF.

The CDR3 DNA sequence: TGTGCCACCAGCAGTGGGGCCATCTCCTCTGGGGCCAACGTCCTGACTTTC. Residues: CATSSGAISSGANVLTF. The genes are TRBV15 and TRBJ2-6; TRBD1 might be the D (5 bases). This CDR3 contains 17 residues. Germline loops: CDR1 LNHNV, CDR2 YYDKDF (reference sequence). Trimming pared 3 bases from V and 0 bases from J, leaving 12 bases between. The variable domain in full, completed from reference TRBV15 and TRBJ2-6, reads DAMVIQNPRYQVTQFGKPVTLSCSQTLNHNVMYWYQQKSSQAPKLLFHYYDKDFNNEADTPDNFQSRRPNTSFCFLDIRSPGLGDTAMYLCATSSGAISSGANVLTFGAGSRLTVL.

The V gene is TRBV9, the J gene TRBJ2-5; 7 nucleotides align to TRBD1. The germline CDR1 and CDR2 sequences are SGDLS and YYNGEE. The V segment lost 3 bases and the J segment 2 bases; nucleotides outside the gene matches: 4. The CDR3 runs to 14 residues. Written as DNA, the CDR3 is TGTGCCAGCAGCGACCGACAGGGACAAGAGACCCAGTACTTC. Its translation is CASSDRQGQETQYF. The variable domain in full, with the rest retrieved from reference TRBV9 and TRBJ2-5, is DSGVTQTPKHLITATGQRVTLRCSPRSGDLSVYWYQQSLDQGLQFLIQYYNGEERAKGNILERFSAQQFPDLHSELNLSSLELGDSALYFCASSDRQGQETQYFGPGTRLLVL.

The rearrangement uses TRBV28 and TRBJ2-7; D not certain. CDR1 MDHEN and CDR2 SYDVKM come from the germline V gene. Deletions cut 6 bases from V and 4 bases from J, with 7 bases between. This CDR3 is 11 amino acids long. CDR3 sequence reads: CASSWQYEQYF. The CDR3 region has the DNA TGTGCCAGCAGCTGGCAGTACGAGCAGTACTTC.

The V and J genes are TRBV27 and TRBJ2-3; D possibly corresponds to TRBD2 (6 bases). The CDR3 contains 13 residues. The germline V and J ends were trimmed by 6 bases and 0 bases, with 7 bases remaining between them. Germline lookup yields CDR1 MNHEY and CDR2 SMNVEV (reference sequence). CDR3 sequence: CASRRGSTDTQYF. DNA of the CDR3: TGTGCCAGCAGGCGGGGAAGCACAGATACGCAGTATTTT.

Turning to this clone: Other DNA sequences in this specimen translate into the identical CDR3. The chain joins TRBV6-1 to TRBJ2-6, with D hard to call. Germline CDR1 and CDR2: MNHNS and SASEGT. The length of the CDR3 is 14 residues. The germline V and J ends were trimmed by 6 bases and 0 bases, with 6 bases remaining between them. CDR3 in DNA: TGTGCCAGCAGCGGCTCCTCTGGGGCCAACGTCCTGACTTTC. Its translation is CASSGSSGANVLTF.

The chain employs TRBV15 and TRBJ2-3, with 14 bases lining up with TRBD2. From germline, CDR1 is LNHNV and CDR2 YYDKDF (reference sequence). V shed 0 bases, J shed 4 bases, and the junction held 6 bases outside the gene matches. This CDR3 has 18 amino acids. The CDR3 DNA reads TGTGCCACCAGCAGAGAAACGGGACTAGCGGGAGCGCCAGATACGCAGTATTTT. Translation: CATSRETGLAGAPDTQYF.

This clone was detected only once. The V and J genes are TRBV10-1 and TRBJ2-3, with TRBD2 matching over 7 bases. The V segment lost 6 bases and the J segment 1 base; nucleotides outside the gene matches: 4. There are 14 residues in the CDR3. Germline assignment: CDR1 WNHNN and CDR2 SYGVQD (reference sequence). The CDR3 loop is CASRRELGTDTQYF. CDR3 coding DNA: TGCGCCAGCAGGCGGGAGCTCGGCACAGATACGCAGTATTTT.

V gene TRBV10-2 combines with J gene TRBJ2-7, with D perhaps TRBD1 (5 bases). The germline V gene encodes CDR1 WSHSY and CDR2 SAAADI. Trimming took off 4 bases at V and 1 base at J, with 20 bases between the two ends. CDR3 length equals 17 residues. The CDR3 nucleotides read TGCGCCAGCAGTGGGTACTTAGGGCTAGGGGTATCCTACGAGCAGTACTTC. As protein: CASSGYLGLGVSYEQYF.

This chain connects TRBV2 to TRBJ2-5; D remains unclear. V shed 4 bases and J shed 7 bases, with 16 bases lying between them. CDR1 is SNHLY and CDR2 is FYNNEI in the germline V gene. The CDR3 length is 14 residues. In DNA, the CDR3 is TGTGCCAGCAGTGCCGGTCGCGGCGCTGTGACCCAGTACTTC. Translated: CASSAGRGAVTQYF.

This clone showed up just once. The gene calls are TRBV5-1 and TRBJ2-3; TRBD2 might be the D (6 bases). V shed 4 bases and J shed 4 bases, with 16 bases lying between them. This CDR3 comprises 15 residues. Germline CDR1 is SGHRS and CDR2 is YFSETQ. This chain's CDR3 is CASSTGLLGADTQYF. The CDR3 DNA reads TGCGCCAGCAGCACGGGACTCCTTGGGGCAGATACGCAGTATTTT.

The rearrangement links TRBV6-1 to TRBJ2-7, with D perhaps TRBD1 or TRBD2 (6 bases each). This CDR3 spans 13 amino acids. Looked up from germline, CDR1 is MNHNS and CDR2 is SASEGT. V was trimmed by 7 bases and J by 6 bases, leaving 16 bases between them. The CDR3 protein is CASTEGGGFEQYF. Written as DNA, the CDR3 is TGTGCCAGCACGGAGGGGGGTGGTTTCGAGCAGTACTTC.

J is TRBJ2-7 and V is TRBV7-8; 9 nucleotides align to TRBD1. Trimming cost V 5 bases and J 2 bases; bases outside gene matches: 10. The CDR3 extends over 16 amino acids. The germline V gene encodes CDR1 SGHVS and CDR2 FQNEAQ. The CDR3 DNA reads TGTGCCAGCAGCCCAACCCCGGGACAGGGCCCCTACGAGCAGTACTTC. This codes for CASSPTPGQGPYEQYF.

Details on this clone: Additional DNA sequences in this sample encode the identical CDR3. The chain employs TRBV7-9 and TRBJ2-2, with a tentative D call TRBD1 (5 bases). The CDR3 covers 13 residues. V lost 2 bases to trimming and J lost 5 bases, with 6 bases between them. Germline V gene sequence: CDR1 SEHNR, CDR2 FQNEAQ (reference sequence). CDR3: CASSLSGTGELFF. The CDR3, as DNA: TGTGCCAGCAGCTTATCAGGGACCGGGGAGCTGTTTTTT.